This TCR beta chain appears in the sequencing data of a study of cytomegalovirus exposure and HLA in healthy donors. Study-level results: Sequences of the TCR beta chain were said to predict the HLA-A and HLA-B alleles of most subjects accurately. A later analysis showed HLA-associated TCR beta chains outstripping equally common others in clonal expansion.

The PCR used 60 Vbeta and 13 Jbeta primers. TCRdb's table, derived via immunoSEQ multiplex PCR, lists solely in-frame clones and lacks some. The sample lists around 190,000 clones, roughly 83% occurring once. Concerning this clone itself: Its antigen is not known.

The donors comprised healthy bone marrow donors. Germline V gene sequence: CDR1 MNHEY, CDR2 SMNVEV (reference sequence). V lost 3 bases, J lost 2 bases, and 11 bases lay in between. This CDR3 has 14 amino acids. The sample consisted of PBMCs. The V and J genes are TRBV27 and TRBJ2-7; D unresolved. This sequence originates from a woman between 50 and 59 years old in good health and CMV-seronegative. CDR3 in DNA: TGTGCCAGCAGTTTCTATGCCAAGCCCTACGAGCAGTACTTC. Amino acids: CASSFYAKPYEQYF.